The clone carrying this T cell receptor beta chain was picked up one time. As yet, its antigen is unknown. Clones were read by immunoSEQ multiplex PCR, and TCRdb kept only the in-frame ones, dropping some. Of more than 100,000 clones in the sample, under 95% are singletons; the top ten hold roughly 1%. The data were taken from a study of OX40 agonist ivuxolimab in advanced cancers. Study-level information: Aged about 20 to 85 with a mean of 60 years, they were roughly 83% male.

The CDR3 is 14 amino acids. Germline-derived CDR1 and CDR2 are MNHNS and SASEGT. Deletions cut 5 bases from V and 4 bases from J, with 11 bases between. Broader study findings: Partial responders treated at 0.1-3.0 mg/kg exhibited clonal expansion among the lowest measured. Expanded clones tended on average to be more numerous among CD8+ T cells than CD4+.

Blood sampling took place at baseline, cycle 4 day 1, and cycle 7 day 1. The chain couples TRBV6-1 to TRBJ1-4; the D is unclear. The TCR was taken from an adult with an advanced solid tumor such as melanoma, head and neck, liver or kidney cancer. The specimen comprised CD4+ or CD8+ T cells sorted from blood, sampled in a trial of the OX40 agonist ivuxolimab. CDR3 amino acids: CASSLGQFNEKLFF. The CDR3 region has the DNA TGTGCCAGCAGTTTGGGTCAATTTAATGAAAAACTGTTTTTT.